A single sample is the source of the 9 T cell receptor beta chains below, sequenced in a study of early T cells in non-severe SARS-CoV-2 infection (dated by TCRdb to 2020 to 2022). Library method: 5' RACE. The data were produced on a NextSeq 500. The public reads were quality trimmed at Q25 with fastp and then assembled into clones with MiXCR by TCRdb, keeping productive beta chains. When rows share a CDR3 protein, they turn into one entry using the most common DNA and genes. The table for this sample lists tens of thousands of distinct CDR3 sequences; 5% of them were counted only once. 13% to 15% of the sample lies in the top ten. The sequencing input was whole blood. All receptors derive from an adult who was a healthcare worker with PCR-confirmed SARS-CoV-2 infection or an uninfected control (not recorded which).

A few counts support this clonotype. The V and J genes are TRBV6-2 or TRBV6-3 and TRBJ2-3, with 9 bases aligning to TRBD2. V shed 7 bases, J shed 1 base, and the junction held 3 bases outside the gene matches. The germline gives CDR1 MNHEY, CDR2 SVGEGT. This CDR3 is 14 amino acids long. In DNA, the CDR3 is TGTGCCAGCAACTTAGCGGGGGGCACAGATACGCAGTATTTT. It yields the protein CASNLAGGTDTQYF.

Ten or more counts support this clonotype. The chain links TRBV6-5 to TRBJ1-2; TRBD1 agrees at 9 bases. J lost 8 bases, V lost 0 bases, and 16 bases had no gene match. CDR1 is MNHEY, CDR2 SVGAGI, per germline. The CDR3 totals 18 residues. The CDR3 region is CASSYSNTLDRGTYGYTF. CDR3 DNA sequence: TGTGCCAGCAGTTACTCGAACACCTTGGACAGGGGAACCTACGGCTACACCTTC.

This clonotype was seen many times. This chain uses TRBV18 with TRBJ2-3, with D perhaps matching TRBD2 (6 bases). CDR1 and CDR2 (germline): KGHSH, LQKENI. V was clipped by 5 bases and J by 1 base, with 28 bases between them. The CDR3 totals 20 residues. CDR3 nucleotide sequence: TGTGCCAGCTCATCAAAAGGGACTCCAAACACCCCTGTTGGCACAGATACGCAGTATTTT. Translating gives CASSSKGTPNTPVGTDTQYF.

This clonotype was picked up many times. V and J are TRBV5-8 and TRBJ2-3; D could derive from TRBD1 or TRBD2 (5 bases each). The CDR3 extends over 15 amino acids. V was shortened by 4 bases and J by 1 base, with 13 bases between the two germline ends. Looked up from germline, CDR1 is SGHTS and CDR2 is YDEGEE. The CDR3 DNA follows: TGTGCCAGCAGCCTCCCGGGACCGGGCACAGATACGCAGTATTTT. This encodes CASSLPGPGTDTQYF.

This clonotype was seen repeatedly, ten times or more. The chain uses TRBV29-1 and TRBJ2-5; TRBD2 aligns across 11 bases. The CDR3 runs to 16 residues. Germline V gene sequence: CDR1 SQVTM, CDR2 ANQGSEA. Unmatched junction bases numbered 10, after V lost 3 bases and J lost 4 bases. The CDR3 loop is CSVDGLAGGVTETQYF. In DNA form, the CDR3 reads TGCAGCGTTGATGGACTAGCGGGTGGCGTTACAGAGACCCAGTACTTC.

This clonotype was seen at least ten times. V usage is TRBV28 and J usage is TRBJ1-6; D is unclear. Germline loops: CDR1 MDHEN, CDR2 SYDVKM. V gave up 3 bases and J gave up 9 bases, with 12 bases separating them. This CDR3 region has 14 residues. The CDR3 here is CASSFPDAPSPLHF. CDR3 in DNA: TGTGCCAGCAGTTTCCCGGACGCCCCTTCACCCCTCCACTTT.

This clonotype was recorded a few times. V gene TRBV19 combines with J gene TRBJ2-5; D possibly matches TRBD1 or TRBD2 (5 bases each). The CDR3 is 13 residues long. The V end was cut by 9 bases, the J end by 1 base, with 12 bases between. Per the germline V gene, CDR1 is LNHDA and CDR2 is SQIVND (reference sequence). Here the CDR3 reads CASRQGTQETQYF. Here the CDR3 DNA reads TGTGCCAGCCGTCAAGGGACCCAAGAGACCCAGTACTTC.

This clonotype was observed many times. This chain connects TRBV7-2 to TRBJ1-2, with D possibly matching TRBD1 (5 bases). The CDR3 contains 17 residues. Germline assignment: CDR1 SGHTA and CDR2 FQGNSA. The V end was cut by 1 base, the J end by 2 bases, with 17 bases between. The CDR3 nucleotides read TGTGCCAGCAGCTTAGGCGGAGGGCAGGGTCTAAACTATGGCTACACCTTC. Translation gives CASSLGGGQGLNYGYTF.

This clonotype was recorded many times. The V call is TRBV15, the J call TRBJ2-1; D possibly uses TRBD1 or TRBD2 (6 bases each). Germline loops: CDR1 LNHNV, CDR2 YYDKDF (reference sequence). Trimming removed 3 bases from V and 2 bases from J, with 14 bases in between. This CDR3 is 16 amino acids long. The CDR3 bases are TGTGCCACCAGCAGTGACTCGGGGGCCGCCTACAATGAGCAGTTCTTC. Translating it yields CATSSDSGAAYNEQFF.